The entry below gives a single T cell receptor (beta chain) sequence along with its context. The data stem from a study of shared T cell receptors in the human thymus. The data were produced by immunoSEQ multiplex PCR, yet TCRdb's version contains in-frame clones alone and is incomplete. The data show almost 550,000 clones, about 84% seen once. CDR1 and CDR2 from the germline V gene are SQVTM and ANQGSEA. V shed 0 bases, J shed 8 bases, and the junction held 14 bases outside the gene matches. The CDR3 spans 17 residues. This sample also belongs to another study, concerning human thymus T cells.

Sequenced: thymocytes. This clonotype originated in a boy in the first two years of life with a congenital heart defect. The gene calls are TRBV29-1 and TRBJ1-4, with 8 bases matching TRBD1. CDR3 sequence reads: CSVEDRRARTGLEKLFF. The CDR3 bases are TGCAGCGTTGAAGATCGGAGAGCACGGACAGGGCTGGAAAAACTGTTTTTT.